This section outlines one T cell receptor (beta chain) sequence together with its context. Here immunoSEQ multiplex PCR was the method, and the copy in TCRdb shows in-frame clones only, minus some. The table has approximately 120,000 clones, about 89% seen once. Trimming cost V 3 bases and J 5 bases, with 5 bases left between them. This CDR3 is built from 12 residues. These data originate in a study of control samples from healthy donors and cancer patients. The sample taken for sequencing was blood. The V and J genes are TRBV12-3 or TRBV12-4 and TRBJ1-5, with D unresolved. The receptor was isolated from a woman aged 45 to 65 in good health. CDR3 sequence: CASSFSDQPQHF. In nucleotides, the CDR3 is TGTGCCAGCAGTTTTTCAGATCAGCCCCAGCATTTT.